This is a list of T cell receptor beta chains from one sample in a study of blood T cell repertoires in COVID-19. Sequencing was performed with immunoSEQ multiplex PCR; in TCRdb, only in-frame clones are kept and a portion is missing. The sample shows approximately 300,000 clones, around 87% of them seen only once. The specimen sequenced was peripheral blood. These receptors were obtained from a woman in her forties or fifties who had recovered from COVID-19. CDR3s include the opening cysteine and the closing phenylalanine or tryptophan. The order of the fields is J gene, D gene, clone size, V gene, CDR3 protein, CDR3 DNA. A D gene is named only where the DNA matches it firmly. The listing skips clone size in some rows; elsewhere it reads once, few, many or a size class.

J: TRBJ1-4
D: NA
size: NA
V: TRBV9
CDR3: CASSPSAGGWSNEKLFF
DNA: TGTGCCAGCAGCCCGTCCGCGGGGGGGTGGTCTAATGAAAAACTGTTTTTT

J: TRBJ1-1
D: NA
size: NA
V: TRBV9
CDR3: CASSPLISGNTEAFF
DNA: TGTGCCAGCAGCCCATTAATATCAGGGAACACTGAAGCTTTCTTT

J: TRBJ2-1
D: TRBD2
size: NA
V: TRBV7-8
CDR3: CASSLALAGGLYEQFF
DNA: TGTGCCAGCAGCCTCGCACTAGCGGGGGGGCTCTATGAGCAGTTCTTC

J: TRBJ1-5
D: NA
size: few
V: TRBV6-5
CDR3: CASIHREYSNQPQHF
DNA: TGTGCCAGCATTCACAGGGAGTATAGCAATCAGCCCCAGCATTTT

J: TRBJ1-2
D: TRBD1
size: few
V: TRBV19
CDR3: CASTPSAGQAFGGYTF
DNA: TGTGCCAGTACCCCGTCGGCCGGACAGGCCTTTGGTGGCTACACCTTC

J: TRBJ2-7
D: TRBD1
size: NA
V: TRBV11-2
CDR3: CASSLGQGYYEQYF
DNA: TGTGCCAGCAGCTTGGGACAGGGCTACTACGAGCAGTACTTC

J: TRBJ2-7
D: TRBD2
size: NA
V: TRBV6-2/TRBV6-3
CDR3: CASSFRTSAYEQYF
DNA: TGTGCCAGCAGTTTTCGGACTAGCGCCTACGAGCAGTACTTC

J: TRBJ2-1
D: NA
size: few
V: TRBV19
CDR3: CASSSIRQGRGDEQFF
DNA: TGTGCCAGTAGCAGCATCCGGCAGGGGAGGGGTGATGAGCAGTTCTTC

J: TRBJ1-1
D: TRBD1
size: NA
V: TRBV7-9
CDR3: CASSPKYRGDNTEAFF
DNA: TGTGCCAGCAGTCCCAAATACAGGGGTGATAACACTGAAGCTTTCTTT

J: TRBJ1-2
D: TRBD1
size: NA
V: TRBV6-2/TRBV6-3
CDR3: CASSPGGSYGYTF
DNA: TGTGCCAGCAGTCCAGGGGGCTCCTATGGCTACACCTTC

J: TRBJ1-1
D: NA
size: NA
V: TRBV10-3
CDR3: CAIRKQAAVPEAFF
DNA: TGTGCCATCAGGAAACAGGCCGCGGTCCCTGAAGCTTTCTTT

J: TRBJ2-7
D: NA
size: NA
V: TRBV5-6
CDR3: CASSLARVGGEQYF
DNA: TGTGCCAGCAGCTTAGCCAGGGTTGGCGGCGAGCAGTACTTC

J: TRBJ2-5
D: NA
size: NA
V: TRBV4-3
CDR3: CASSQPGGTQYF
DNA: TGCGCCAGCAGCCAACCTGGCGGGACCCAGTACTTC

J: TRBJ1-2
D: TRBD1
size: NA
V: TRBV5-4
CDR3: CASRLQGVDGYTF
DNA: TGTGCCAGCAGGCTACAGGGGGTAGATGGCTACACCTTC

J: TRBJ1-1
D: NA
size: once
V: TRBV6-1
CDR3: CASSERRGGNTEAFF
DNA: TGTGCCAGCAGTGAGCGTAGGGGAGGGAACACTGAAGCTTTCTTT

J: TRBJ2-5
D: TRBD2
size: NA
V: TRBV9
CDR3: CASSVAGGTVGETQYF
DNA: TGTGCCAGCAGCGTAGCGGGAGGGACCGTCGGCGAGACCCAGTACTTC

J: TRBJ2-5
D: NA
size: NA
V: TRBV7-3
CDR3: CASSPAPGETQYF
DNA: TGTGCCAGCAGCCCGGCGCCCGGGGAGACCCAGTACTTC

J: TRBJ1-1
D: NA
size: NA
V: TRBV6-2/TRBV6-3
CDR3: CASSPDRIKEVF
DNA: TGTGCCAGCAGCCCCGACAGGATCAAGGAGGTCTTT

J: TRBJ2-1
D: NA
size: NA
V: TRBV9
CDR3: CASSVGGGASNEQFF
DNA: TGTGCCAGCAGCGTAGGTGGGGGGGCATCCAATGAGCAGTTCTTC

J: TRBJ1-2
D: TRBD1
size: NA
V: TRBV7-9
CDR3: CASSFGDRGRDYGYTF
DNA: TGTGCCAGCAGCTTTGGGGACAGGGGCAGGGACTATGGCTACACCTTC

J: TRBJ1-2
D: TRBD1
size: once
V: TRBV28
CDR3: CASSLPGQGRGNGYTF
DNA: TGTGCCAGCAGCCTACCGGGACAGGGTAGAGGCAATGGCTACACCTTC

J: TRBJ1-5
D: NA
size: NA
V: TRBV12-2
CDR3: CASRPGRQDISNQPQHF
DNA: TGTGCAAGTCGCCCAGGGCGACAGGACATTAGCAATCAGCCCCAGCATTTT

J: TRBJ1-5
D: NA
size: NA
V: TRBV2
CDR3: CASVDSLRQPQHF
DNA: TGTGCCAGCGTAGACAGCCTGAGACAGCCCCAGCATTTT

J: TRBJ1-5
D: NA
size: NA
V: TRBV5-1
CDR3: CASSGRVQPQHF
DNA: TGCGCCAGCAGCGGCAGGGTTCAGCCCCAGCATTTT

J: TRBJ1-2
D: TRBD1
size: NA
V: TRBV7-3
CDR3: CASRSETGGMNYGYTF
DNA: TGTGCCAGCAGGTCCGAGACAGGGGGTATGAACTATGGCTACACCTTC

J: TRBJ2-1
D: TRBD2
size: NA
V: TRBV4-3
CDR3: CASSQLMESGGASLEQFF
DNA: TGCGCCAGCAGCCAACTCATGGAGAGCGGGGGGGCCTCTCTTGAGCAGTTCTTC

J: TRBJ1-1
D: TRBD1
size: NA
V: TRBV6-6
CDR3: CASIFTGGQGVSEAFF
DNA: TGTGCCAGCATCTTTACGGGAGGACAGGGGGTCTCTGAAGCTTTCTTT

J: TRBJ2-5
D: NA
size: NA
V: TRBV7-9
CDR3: CASSFKRALEGGETQYF
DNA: TGTGCCAGCAGCTTCAAAAGGGCCCTGGAGGGGGGGGAGACCCAGTACTTC

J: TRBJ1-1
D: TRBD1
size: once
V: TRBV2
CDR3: CASREGQVEAFF
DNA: TGTGCCAGCAGGGAGGGACAGGTGGAAGCTTTCTTT

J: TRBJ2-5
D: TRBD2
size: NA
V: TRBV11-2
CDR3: CASSLGPGLESDPRYF
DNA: TGTGCCAGCAGCTTAGGGCCGGGACTAGAATCTGATCCTCGCTACTTC

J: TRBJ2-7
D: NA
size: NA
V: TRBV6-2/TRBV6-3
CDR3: CASSYSIDTRYEQYF
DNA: TGTGCCAGCAGTTACTCGATTGACACTCGCTACGAGCAGTACTTC

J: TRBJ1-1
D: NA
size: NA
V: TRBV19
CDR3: CASSSTPNTEAFF
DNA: TGTGCCAGTAGTTCAACACCGAACACTGAAGCTTTCTTT

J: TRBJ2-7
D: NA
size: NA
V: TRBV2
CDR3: CASSGPRQAEGSYEQYF
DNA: TGTGCCAGCAGTGGCCCCCGACAGGCAGAGGGCTCCTACGAGCAGTACTTC

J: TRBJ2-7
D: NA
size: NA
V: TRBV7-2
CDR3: CASSFPTGGGSGEQYF
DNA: TGTGCCAGCAGCTTTCCGACTGGAGGGGGCTCCGGTGAGCAGTACTTC

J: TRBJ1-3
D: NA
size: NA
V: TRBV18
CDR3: CASSSPFSSGNTIYF
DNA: TGTGCCAGCTCATCCCCCTTCAGCTCTGGAAACACCATATATTTT

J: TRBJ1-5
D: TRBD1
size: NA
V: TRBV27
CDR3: CASSSGTGAPQHF
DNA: TGTGCCAGCAGTTCCGGGACAGGGGCGCCCCAGCATTTT

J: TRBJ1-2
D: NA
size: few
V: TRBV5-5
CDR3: CASIKTPGRDYGYTF
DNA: TGTGCCAGCATAAAAACTCCCGGGCGGGACTATGGCTACACCTTC

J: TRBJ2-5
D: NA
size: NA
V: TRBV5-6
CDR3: CASSLEGVQETQYF
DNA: TGTGCCAGCAGCTTGGAGGGGGTCCAAGAGACCCAGTACTTC

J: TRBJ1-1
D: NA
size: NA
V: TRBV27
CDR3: CASSLSRDTEAFF
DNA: TGTGCCAGCAGTTTAAGCAGGGACACTGAAGCTTTCTTT

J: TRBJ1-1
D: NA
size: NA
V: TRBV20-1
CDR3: CSARDIEAFF
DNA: TGCAGTGCCAGGGATATTGAAGCTTTCTTT

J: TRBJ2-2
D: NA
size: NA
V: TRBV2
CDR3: CASSEVREGTGELFF
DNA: TGTGCCAGCAGTGAAGTCAGGGAAGGGACCGGGGAGCTGTTTTTT

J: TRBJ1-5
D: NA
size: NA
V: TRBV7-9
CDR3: CASSLGAPYSNQPQHF
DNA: TGTGCCAGCAGCTTAGGGGCACCTTATAGCAATCAGCCCCAGCATTTT

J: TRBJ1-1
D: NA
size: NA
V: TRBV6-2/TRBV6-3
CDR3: CASSYPGGTEAFF
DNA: TGTGCCAGCAGCTATCCGGGGGGCACTGAAGCTTTCTTT

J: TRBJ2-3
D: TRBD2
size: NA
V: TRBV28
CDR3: CASSLRAGLAERRDTQYF
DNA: TGTGCCAGCAGTTTACGGGCTGGACTAGCGGAGAGGAGGGATACGCAGTATTTT

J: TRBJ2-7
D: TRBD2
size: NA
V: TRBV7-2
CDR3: CASSTPTGGHYEQYF
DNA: TGTGCCAGCAGCACCCCTACGGGAGGGCACTACGAGCAGTACTTC

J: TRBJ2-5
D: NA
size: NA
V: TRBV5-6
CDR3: CASSLAETTETQYF
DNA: TGTGCCAGCAGCTTGGCCGAGACTACGGAGACCCAGTACTTC

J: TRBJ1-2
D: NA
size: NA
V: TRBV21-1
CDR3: CASSKARQGLMDQGYTF
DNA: TGTGCCAGCAGCAAAGCGCGCCAGGGGCTTATGGATCAAGGCTACACCTTC

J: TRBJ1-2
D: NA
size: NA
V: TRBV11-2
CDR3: CASSPRLGENYGYTF
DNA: TGTGCCAGCAGCCCGCGCTTGGGAGAGAACTATGGCTACACCTTC